The clone carrying this T cell receptor (beta chain) is medium-sized (0.01 to 0.1%) in the sample. Its cognate antigen is unknown. Multiplex touch-down PCR with TRB-A/B primers amplified rearranged V-D-J TRB sequences. TCRdb called the multiplex PCR reads again in MiXCR, with one record for every CDR3 protein. The sample has 10,000 or so distinct CDR3 sequences; about 31% are singletons. TCR beta rearrangements were amplified from peripheral blood genomic DNA. This CDR3 is built from 16 residues. Germline CDR1 is LNHNV and CDR2 is YYDKDF (reference sequence). V was cut by 0 bases and J by 8 bases, with 16 bases left in between. This specimen belongs to a study of T cell repertoires in aging, cancer and after chemotherapy. Broader study findings: Healthy donors lost TCR diversity with age mainly through richness, cancer patients through richness and evenness. Untreated cancer patients had significantly lower blood TCR diversity than age-matched healthy donors. Immunological memory after chemotherapy cannot be judged from the repertoire data.

Sequencing input: blood. The clonotype comes from a human donor in good health. The donor label of this sample is uncertain. The V call is TRBV15, the J call TRBJ1-4; no firm D call. CDR3 bases: TGTGCCACCAGCAGAGACTTGGTACTCAGGAGGGAAAAACTGTTTTTT. Amino acid sequence: CATSRDLVLRREKLFF.